This T cell receptor (beta chain) was sequenced in a study of brain T cells in children with intractable seizures. Study-wide findings and caveats: Only CDR3 sequence similarity suggested viral specificity, without known HCMV serostatus.

Of note for this clone: The antigen remains undetermined.

Some clones are missing from TCRdb's copy, which holds only in-frame ones; the method was immunoSEQ multiplex PCR. Seen here are some 62,000 clones, about 96% observed once, and the top ten hold 0.35% to 0.4%. Only cases whose brain tissue showed the highest T cell transcript signatures were sequenced. This receptor was identified in a boy in the first two years of life with focal cortical dysplasia and intractable seizures. The material was peripheral blood, obtained at surgery.

The CDR3 DNA sequence: TGTGCCAGCAGTTCCCCGGGGAGCGGAGCATACTACGAGCAGTACTTC. Protein: CASSSPGSGAYYEQYF. The chain joins TRBV28 to TRBJ2-7, with D perhaps matching TRBD2 (5 bases). This CDR3 comprises 16 residues. Germline V gene lookup returns CDR1 MDHEN and CDR2 SYDVKM. The V gene lost 4 bases and the J gene lost 3 bases, with 19 bases spanning the gap.